The next 7 T cell receptor beta chains were all read from a single sample in a study. MiXCR, applied by TCRdb to the 5' RACE reads, yields one record per CDR3 protein. The sample includes 6,500 to 7,000 distinct CDR3 sequences, around 50% of them seen just once. Sequencing was carried out using naive CD4+ T cells sorted from a lymph node. Subset noted: naive CD4+ T cells, CD4+CD45RA+CD25-. The source of these receptors is a female donor with breast cancer.

This chain links TRBV20-1 with TRBJ2-3; 9 nucleotides line up with TRBD2. Germline V gene data show CDR1 as DFQATT and CDR2 as SNEGSKA (reference sequence). Germline trimming cut 2 bases from V and 1 base from J; bases unmatched to any gene: 7. The CDR3 runs 16 residues. The DNA for the CDR3 is TGCAGTGCTAGACGGCGAAGCGGGGGGCGCACAGATACGCAGTATTTT. It codes for CSARRRSGGRTDTQYF.

J is TRBJ1-4 and V is TRBV7-2; 11 nucleotides line up with TRBD1. The V segment lost 5 bases and the J segment 7 bases; nucleotides outside the gene matches: 6. Germline values: CDR1 SGHTA, CDR2 FQGNSA. The CDR3 runs 15 residues. CDR3 DNA: TGTGCCAGCAGCCCCGGACAGGGGGCAGGTGAAAAACTGTTTTTT. Protein product: CASSPGQGAGEKLFF. The full variable domain, in which reference TRBV7-2 and TRBJ1-4 provide the parts outside the CDR3, is GAGVSQSPSNKVTEKGKDVELRCDPISGHTALYWYRQSLGQGLEFLIYFQGNSAPDKSGLPSDRFSAERTGGSVSTLTIQRTQQEDSAVYLCASSPGQGAGEKLFFGSGTQLSVL.

This clonotype came up a few times. This sequence joins TRBV5-1 and TRBJ2-7, with D perhaps being TRBD1 or TRBD2 (5 bases each). Looked up from germline, CDR1 is SGHRS and CDR2 is YFSETQ. This CDR3 spans 15 amino acids. The V and J ends lost 0 bases and 4 bases respectively, with 14 bases between them. The CDR3 is CASSLAPGRRYEQYF. In DNA form, the CDR3 reads TGCGCCAGCAGCTTGGCTCCGGGACGGCGGTACGAGCAGTACTTC.

This clonotype was detected only once. The J gene is TRBJ1-1, the V gene TRBV20-1; TRBD1 might be the D (6 bases). Germline V CDR1 and CDR2: DFQATT, SNEGSKA (reference sequence). The CDR3 length is 14 residues. Trimming removed 5 bases at V and 3 bases at J, with 16 bases between. The CDR3 bases are TGCAGTGCTGGAATACAGGGCGCCTACACTGAAGCTTTCTTT. Translation: CSAGIQGAYTEAFF.

V gene TRBV18 combines with J gene TRBJ2-3, with 7 bases lining up with TRBD2. This CDR3 is built from 15 residues. Losses at the gene ends were 2 bases for V and 2 bases for J; bases not matched to a gene: 4. Germline loops: CDR1 KGHSH, CDR2 LQKENI. CDR3: CASSPLGGHTDTQYF. CDR3 in DNA: TGTGCCAGCTCACCATTGGGAGGGCACACAGATACGCAGTATTTT.

The chain recombines TRBV12-3 or TRBV12-4 with TRBJ2-7; 12 nucleotides align to TRBD1. CDR3 size: 16 residues. V was clipped by 6 bases and J by 0 bases; unmatched bases: 6. The CDR3 bases are TGTGCCAGCAGCACACTGGGACAGGGGGCCTCCTACGAGCAGTACTTC. This codes for CASSTLGQGASYEQYF.

This chain joins TRBV12-3 or TRBV12-4 and TRBJ1-2; the D is unclear. Trimming pared 4 bases from V and 4 bases from J, leaving 13 bases between. This CDR3 region has 14 residues. The CDR3 sequence is CASSSDPKTYGYTF. The CDR3 nucleotides read TGTGCCAGCAGTTCGGACCCAAAAACCTATGGCTACACCTTC.